Each of the 10 T cell receptor beta chains below was sequenced from the same sample in a study of tumor-infiltrating lymphocytes in primary liver carcinoma. From 500 ng of total RNA, TCR beta-specific cDNA was reverse-transcribed using a constant-region primer. Three-round nested multiplex PCR performed with slightly modified ARM-PCR produced the TCR beta libraries. PCR rounds one and two used TRBV1-TRBV30 forward primers with a C-beta reverse primer for about 11 cycles each. From the multiplex PCR reads, TCRdb called clonotypes with MiXCR, one entry per CDR3 protein. The sample has over 75,000 distinct CDR3 sequences, about 73% seen once. It was from approximately 20-30 mg of unsorted bulk tissue that RNA and DNA were co-extracted. The sample comprised tumor-adjacent normal liver tissue. All receptors come from a middle-aged man with primary liver carcinoma and hepatitis B virus infection.

As for this clonotype: A much larger clone differs from this one at a single base, so this may be a read error. The V call is TRBV6-6, the J call TRBJ2-7; D not resolved. Germline-derived CDR1 and CDR2 are MNHNY and SVGAGI (reference sequence). This CDR3 spans 11 amino acids. The CDR3 is CVSNLRPQQYF. Here the CDR3 DNA reads TGTGTCAGCAACCTGAGACCCCAGCAGTACTTC.

This clonotype was seen more than once but under ten times. The conserved phenylalanine or tryptophan is not found at the CDR3 terminus, so this likely reflects a read error. For the CDR3, the DNA is TGTGCCAGTAGTTACTCTACTTGGGCCTACGAGCAGTACCTC. Amino acid sequence: CASSYSTWAYEQYL. The chain employs TRBV6-5 and TRBJ2-7; no definite D call. The CDR3 length is 14 residues. Germline assignment: CDR1 MNHEY and CDR2 SVGAGI.

Worth noting for this clonotype: The conserved phenylalanine or tryptophan is not found at the CDR3 terminus, so this likely reflects a read error. This chain uses TRBV5-1 with TRBJ2-7, with D perhaps TRBD1 (5 bases). The CDR3 covers 15 residues. V lost 1 base and J 3 bases, leaving 14 bases between the germline ends. Germline V gives CDR1 SGHRS, CDR2 YFSETQ. This CDR3 is CASSLQSDSVYEQYL. The DNA for the CDR3 is TGCGCCAGCAGCTTGCAGTCCGACAGTGTCTACGAGCAGTACTTG.

This clonotype has a count of ten or more. This sequence joins TRBV6-1 and TRBJ1-5; D remains unclear. Germline CDR1 reads MNHNS; CDR2 reads SASEGT. Trimming pared 1 base from V and 5 bases from J, leaving 6 bases between. The CDR3 is 13 amino acids. CDR3 nucleotide sequence: TGTGCCAGCAGTGAAGTAGGAGATCAGCCCCAGCATTTT. Encoded protein: CASSEVGDQPQHF.

Judged by abundance, this clonotype is large. V is TRBV11-1 and J is TRBJ2-2; 9 bases agree with TRBD1. Germline V CDR1 and CDR2: SGHAT, FQDESV (reference sequence). Germline trimming cut 5 bases from V and 5 bases from J; bases unmatched to any gene: 9. The length of the CDR3 is 16 residues. CDR3 protein: CASSIQGQGKTGELFF. The DNA for the CDR3 is TGTGCCAGCAGCATACAAGGACAGGGGAAAACCGGGGAGCTGTTTTTT.

This clonotype has ten or more counts. The chain couples TRBV4-2 to TRBJ2-2; 11 nucleotides align to TRBD1. Germline V gene data show CDR1 as LGHNA and CDR2 as YNFKEQ. V dropped 2 bases and J dropped 0; count of bases not matched to a gene: 5. CDR3 length: 18 amino acids. DNA of the CDR3: TGTGCCAGCAGCCAACCAGGGACAGGGGGTTCGAACACCGGGGAGCTGTTTTTT. Amino acids: CASSQPGTGGSNTGELFF.

This clonotype appeared a single time. The CDR3 end shows no conserved phenylalanine or tryptophan, and so a read error is likely. The V gene is TRBV11-2, the J gene TRBJ2-4; the match to TRBD2 covers 8 bases. In germline, CDR1 is SGHAT, CDR2 FQNNGV. This CDR3 is 15 amino acids long. In nucleotides, the CDR3 is TGTGCCAGCATCTTAGGAACGGGACTAGGGGGCATTCAGTACTAC. This encodes CASILGTGLGGIQYY.

The V gene is TRBV11-1, the J gene TRBJ1-1; TRBD1 matches at 8 bases. Germline CDR1 is SGHAT and CDR2 is FQDESV (reference sequence). The CDR3 has 14 residues. Unmatched junction bases numbered 5, after V lost 5 bases and J lost 3 bases. CDR3 in amino acids: CASSPGQADTEAFF. For the CDR3, the DNA is TGTGCCAGCAGCCCGGGACAGGCGGACACTGAAGCTTTCTTT.

As for this clonotype: Just one base apart from a much larger clone, this may be a read error. This chain connects TRBV30 to TRBJ1-6, with 9 positions matching TRBD1. The CDR3 runs 14 residues. After removal of 3 bases from V and 5 bases from J, the junction contained 2 bases not matched to a gene. Germline CDR1 and CDR2: GTSNPN and SVGIG (reference sequence). CDR3 region: CAWRDRGNNSPLHF. In nucleotides, the CDR3 is TGTGCCTGGAGAGACAGGGGGAATAATTCACCCCTCCACTTT.

In this sample, this clonotype turned up once. Lacking the conserved final phenylalanine or tryptophan, this CDR3 likely reflects a read error. The chain links TRBV11-2 to TRBJ2-7; maybe TRBD2 (5 bases). The CDR3 contains 16 residues. Trimming shortened V by 1 base and J by 0 bases, and 13 bases separated the two germline ends. Germline V gene data show CDR1 as SGHAT and CDR2 as FQNNGV. CDR3 DNA: TGTGCCAGCAGCTTAGCACCTAGCAGGCGCTCCTACGAGCAGTACTTG. Its translation is CASSLAPSRRSYEQYL.